This TCR beta chain derives from a study of beta chain features in type 1 diabetes. Concerning this clone: No antigen is known for it.

The sequenced template was cDNA made from the entire isolated RNA. TCRdb's table, derived via immunoSEQ multiplex PCR, lists solely in-frame clones and lacks some. Of around 180,000 clones in the sample, around 7.9% were seen once. Germline values: CDR1 MNHNY, CDR2 SVGAGI (reference sequence). The CDR3 has 16 amino acids. V gave up 0 bases and J gave up 6 bases, with 15 bases separating them. Regarding the study as a whole: TCRB CDR3s from Type 1 diabetes patients were moderately but significantly shorter in all four CD4+ subsets.

V and J are TRBV6-6 and TRBJ2-1, with D perhaps matching TRBD2 (6 bases). The material sequenced was central memory CD4+ T cells from blood. This sequence originates from a man younger than 30 with type 1 diabetes. The CDR3 region is CASSYSWGDYVNEQFF. For the CDR3, the DNA is TGTGCCAGCAGTTACTCATGGGGGGATTACGTCAATGAGCAGTTCTTC.